Listed below are T cell receptor beta chains from one sample, sequenced in a study of shared clonotypes between healthy human individuals. Here immunoSEQ multiplex PCR was the method, and the copy in TCRdb shows in-frame clones only, minus some. The sample consists of some 480,000 clones, approximately 79% of them appearing once. Sequenced input: PBMCs. Receptors originate from a woman aged 40 to 55 in good health. Some clones in this sample may be carry-over from other donors' samples. The CDR3 runs from the conserved cysteine through the conserved F or W. The D gene is left open where the match is weak. The listing skips clone size in some rows; elsewhere it reads once, few, many or a size class.

j_call d_call clone_size v_call cdr3_aa cdr3_nt
TRBJ2-7 . . TRBV11-2 CASSLWQNPYEQYF TGTGCCAGCAGCTTATGGCAGAATCCTTACGAGCAGTACTTC
TRBJ1-4 . once TRBV11-2 CASSAGVNEKLFF TGTGCCAGCAGCGCCGGCGTTAATGAAAAACTGTTTTTT
TRBJ2-7 . . TRBV10-3 CAISESRQDYEQYF TGTGCCATCAGTGAGTCGAGGCAGGACTACGAGCAGTACTTC
TRBJ2-7 TRBD1 . TRBV28 CASSTLGRGSSYEQYF TGTGCCAGCAGCACGCTGGGCAGGGGGTCATCCTACGAGCAGTACTTC
TRBJ1-1 TRBD1 . TRBV7-8 CASSTTGQMNTEAFF TGTGCCAGCAGCACCACGGGACAGATGAACACTGAAGCTTTCTTT
TRBJ2-5 . . TRBV6-5 CASSPGVLQETQYF TGTGCCAGCAGCCCTGGGGTGCTCCAAGAGACCCAGTACTTC
TRBJ2-7 TRBD2 . TRBV27 CASTSLELAGARYEQYF TGTGCCAGCACCTCTTTGGAACTAGCGGGAGCACGCTACGAGCAGTACTTC
TRBJ1-4 . . TRBV5-1 CASSLGDPNEKLFF TGCGCCAGCAGCCTAGGGGATCCTAATGAAAAACTGTTTTTT
TRBJ2-1 TRBD2 . TRBV10-3 CAISYRTSGSLAKSYNEQFF TGTGCCATCAGTTATAGGACTAGCGGGAGTTTGGCGAAGTCCTACAATGAGCAGTTCTTC
TRBJ2-7 TRBD2 few TRBV4-3 CASSQEAREPPYEQYF TGCGCCAGCAGCCAAGAAGCGCGGGAGCCCCCGTACGAGCAGTACTTC
TRBJ2-7 . . TRBV10-3 CAISGTASSYEQYF TGTGCCATCAGTGGAACTGCAAGCTCCTACGAGCAGTACTTC
TRBJ1-1 TRBD1 . TRBV5-1 CASRLRQGRDTEAFF TGCGCCAGCAGATTGAGACAGGGACGGGACACTGAAGCTTTCTTT
TRBJ2-5 . . TRBV9 CASSVAGIKTQYF TGTGCCAGCAGCGTAGCAGGAATAAAGACCCAGTACTTC
TRBJ2-1 TRBD2 . TRBV4-1 CASSSVAGVYNEQFF TGCGCCAGCAGCTCTGTAGCGGGGGTTTACAATGAGCAGTTCTTC
TRBJ2-7 . . TRBV18 CASSPPLRVGYEQYF TGTGCCAGCTCACCACCGCTGAGGGTAGGCTACGAGCAGTACTTC
TRBJ2-3 . . TRBV18 CASSPPGGATDTQYF TGTGCCAGCTCACCACCAGGGGGGGCCACAGATACGCAGTATTTT
TRBJ2-3 TRBD1 few TRBV5-1 CASGTGGPTDTQYF TGCGCCAGCGGTACAGGGGGGCCAACAGATACGCAGTATTTT
TRBJ1-5 . . TRBV7-9 CASSPMANQPQHF TGTGCCAGCAGCCCCATGGCGAATCAGCCCCAGCATTTT
TRBJ2-3 . . TRBV5-4 CASSYLSAMGTDTQYF TGTGCCAGCAGCTACCTTAGCGCAATGGGTACAGATACGCAGTATTTT
TRBJ2-4 . . TRBV5-6 CASSLALLAKNIQYF TGTGCCAGCAGCTTGGCCCTACTAGCCAAAAACATTCAGTACTTC
TRBJ1-4 TRBD1 . TRBV11-3 CASSSRQGAVGKLFF TGTGCCAGCAGCTCCCGGCAGGGGGCTGTGGGAAAACTGTTTTTT
TRBJ1-1 . few TRBV28 CASSLKLKRNTEAFF TGTGCCAGCAGTTTAAAGTTGAAGAGGAACACTGAAGCTTTCTTT
TRBJ1-5 . . TRBV19 CASRGGDGQPQHF TGTGCCAGTAGGGGGGGAGATGGGCAGCCCCAGCATTTT
TRBJ2-1 TRBD2 . TRBV9 CASSDRGSGRAYSYNEQFF TGTGCCAGCAGCGACCGGGGAAGCGGGAGGGCCTACTCCTACAATGAGCAGTTCTTC
TRBJ2-5 TRBD2 . TRBV5-5 CASSFPGSGGQETQYF TGTGCCAGCAGCTTCCCGGGGAGCGGGGGACAAGAGACCCAGTACTTC
TRBJ2-5 TRBD2 . TRBV5-1 CASSPVAGGVETQYF TGCGCCAGCAGCCCAGTAGCGGGAGGGGTAGAGACCCAGTACTTC
TRBJ2-7 . . TRBV6-1 CASSDRAGPPFGYEQYF TGTGCCAGCAGTGATCGGGCGGGACCGCCTTTCGGGTACGAGCAGTACTTC
TRBJ2-7 TRBD2 . TRBV7-9 CASSLQAGGEQYF TGTGCCAGCAGCTTACAAGCGGGGGGCGAGCAGTACTTC
TRBJ2-5 TRBD2 . TRBV28 CASSQLATQETQYF TGTGCCAGCAGCCAACTAGCGACCCAAGAGACCCAGTACTTC
TRBJ2-1 TRBD1 few TRBV19 CASSGQGGHEQFF TGTGCCAGTAGTGGACAGGGAGGTCATGAGCAGTTCTTC
TRBJ2-3 . . TRBV28 CASRRVAMGSTDTQYF TGTGCCAGCCGGCGGGTCGCGATGGGCAGCACAGATACGCAGTATTTT
TRBJ1-2 TRBD1 . TRBV6-6 CASSYGGQPDGYTF TGTGCCAGCAGTTACGGGGGACAGCCGGATGGCTACACCTTC
TRBJ2-7 TRBD1 once TRBV2 CASSMSKPTGGISYEQYF TGTGCCAGCTCCATGAGTAAGCCTACAGGGGGCATCTCCTACGAGCAGTACTTC
TRBJ2-7 TRBD2 . TRBV2 CASSVEAGERYEQYF TGTGCCAGCAGTGTAGAAGCGGGAGAACGCTACGAGCAGTACTTC
TRBJ1-4 TRBD1 . TRBV11-1 CASSSSLGTVLFF TGTGCCAGCAGCTCAAGCCTCGGGACAGTACTGTTTTTT
TRBJ2-2 . . TRBV7-9 CASSRQGKNTGELFF TGTGCCAGCAGCCGCCAGGGGAAGAACACCGGGGAGCTGTTTTTT
TRBJ2-3 TRBD1 . TRBV5-4 CASSFGTGGTDTQYF TGTGCCAGCAGCTTCGGGACAGGGGGAACAGATACGCAGTATTTT
TRBJ2-2 TRBD1 . TRBV7-2 CASSLAGQGELFF TGTGCCAGCAGCTTAGCGGGACAGGGAGAGCTGTTTTTT
TRBJ2-6 . . TRBV2 CASSLEGGANVLTF TGTGCCAGCAGCCTAGAAGGTGGGGCCAACGTCCTGACTTTC
TRBJ1-1 . . TRBV7-9 CASSFGGLGTEAFF TGTGCCAGCAGCTTTGGGGGGCTGGGCACTGAAGCTTTCTTT
TRBJ2-3 . . TRBV2 CASSISSDTQYF TGTGCCAGCAGCATATCTAGCGATACGCAGTATTTT
TRBJ1-2 . . TRBV6-1 CTSSLQSGNNYGYTF TGTACCAGCAGCTTACAGTCGGGGAATAACTATGGCTACACCTTC
TRBJ2-3 . . TRBV11-3 CASSLDGSTDTQYF TGTGCCAGCAGCTTAGACGGGAGTACAGATACGCAGTATTTT
TRBJ1-5 . . TRBV30 CAWSMGNNQPQHF TGTGCCTGGAGTATGGGCAACAATCAGCCCCAGCATTTT
TRBJ2-3 . . TRBV5-4 CASSLGETDTQYF TGTGCCAGCAGCTTGGGGGAAACAGATACGCAGTATTTT
TRBJ1-4 . . TRBV6-5 CASSPIGGNEKLFF TGTGCCAGCAGCCCCATCGGGGGAAATGAAAAACTGTTTTTT
TRBJ2-3 . . TRBV27 CASSPWTDSTDTQYF TGTGCCAGCAGTCCGTGGACGGATAGCACAGATACGCAGTATTTT
TRBJ2-7 . many TRBV9 CASSPRFEVYEQYF TGTGCCAGCAGCCCTCGGTTCGAGGTTTACGAGCAGTACTTC
TRBJ2-3 TRBD2 . TRBV10-3 CATQALAGASDTQYF TGTGCCACCCAAGCGCTGGCGGGAGCGTCAGATACGCAGTATTTT
TRBJ2-5 . . TRBV20-1 CSAGLIETQYF TGCAGTGCTGGTCTCATAGAGACCCAGTACTTC